One and the same sample provided the 29 T cell receptor beta chains below, sequenced in a study of T-cell memory formation after mild COVID-19. TCRdb reprocessed the 5' RACE reads via MiXCR and lists one record per CDR3 protein. The table lists 450,000 or so distinct CDR3 sequences, 20% of them singletons. Sequencing input: PBMCs or a T cell subset sorted from them (not recorded which). The receptor set was obtained from an adult woman who had mild COVID-19 (a few samples of this study predate the infection). Cell type and time point are not known.

The chain links TRBV7-2 to TRBJ1-4; maybe TRBD1 (6 bases). V lost 1 base, J lost 10 bases, and 16 bases lay in between. The CDR3 has 15 residues. Per the germline V gene, CDR1 is SGHTA and CDR2 is FQGNSA. The CDR3 region is CASSLELGTGAKLFF. The CDR3 coding sequence is TGTGCCAGCAGCTTAGAACTCGGGACGGGGGCAAAACTGTTTTTT.

This rearrangement joins TRBV27 to TRBJ1-5; D not certain. The germline V and J ends were trimmed by 2 bases and 10 bases, with 9 bases remaining between them. There are 12 residues in the CDR3. Per germline, CDR1 MNHEY and CDR2 SMNVEV (reference sequence). The CDR3 nucleotides are TGTGCCAGCAGTTTACCCGGTTTACCCCAGCATTTT. Its translation is CASSLPGLPQHF.

The V gene is TRBV5-8, the J gene TRBJ2-3; no clear D. This CDR3 has 13 residues. Germline loops: CDR1 SGHTS, CDR2 YDEGEE. V lost 3 bases, J lost 2 bases, and 7 bases lay in between. DNA for the CDR3: TGTGCCAGCAGCTATTTACACACAGATACGCAGTATTTT. It codes for CASSYLHTDTQYF.

The rearrangement joins TRBV24-1 to TRBJ2-5; tentatively, D is TRBD1 (5 bases). The V gene lost 1 base and the J gene lost 4 bases, with 24 bases spanning the gap. The CDR3 has 19 amino acids. Germline V gene lookup returns CDR1 KGHDR and CDR2 SFDVKD. DNA of the CDR3: TGTGCCACCAGTGATTTACGATCGGGCACGGCAGGGCAGCTAGAGACCCAGTACTTC. It codes for CATSDLRSGTAGQLETQYF.

The chain recombines TRBV12-3 or TRBV12-4 with TRBJ1-2; D unresolved. V was pared by 6 bases and J by 6 bases, with 14 bases between. The CDR3 runs to 13 residues. The CDR3 reads CASRDQRIHGYTF. CDR3 bases: TGTGCCAGCAGAGACCAGAGGATCCATGGCTACACCTTC.

This clonotype was found a few times. The gene calls are TRBV12-3 or TRBV12-4 and TRBJ1-5, with 11 positions matching TRBD1. The CDR3 sequence is 14 residues long. With V trimmed by 5 bases and J by 11 bases, 8 bases remained unmatched. The CDR3 spells CASSLRDRGSAQHF. The CDR3 DNA is TGTGCCAGCAGTCTCCGGGACAGGGGGTCGGCCCAGCATTTT.

Points on this clonotype: Relative to the germline gene, one junction end is altered; a read error may explain this. The CDR3: CASSSNPQGYTGELFF. The CDR3 nucleotides read TGTGCTAGCAGCTCCAATCCTCAGGGGTACACCGGGGAGCTGTTTTTT. This chain joins TRBV7-7 and TRBJ2-2, with D maybe TRBD1 (6 bases). This CDR3 region has 16 residues. Germline CDR1 and CDR2: SSHAT and FNYEAQ (reference sequence).

This chain connects TRBV30 to TRBJ1-6; possibly TRBD1 for D (5 bases). The CDR3 is made up of 16 amino acids. V shed 4 bases and J shed 0 bases, with 13 bases lying between them. Germline CDR1 and CDR2: GTSNPN and SVGIG (reference sequence). The CDR3 is CAWTIDGASYNSPLHF. The CDR3 DNA follows: TGTGCCTGGACCATTGACGGGGCCTCCTATAATTCACCCCTCCACTTT.

V is TRBV4-1 and J is TRBJ1-1, with D tentatively TRBD1 (5 bases). The V gene's germline CDR1 is MGHRA and CDR2 YSYEKL. The CDR3 is made up of 13 amino acids. V was cut by 6 bases and J by 8 bases, with 16 bases left in between. CDR3 sequence (DNA): TGCGCCAGCAGTCCTCTTCCGGGGCGGGAAGCTTTCTTT. This gives the protein CASSPLPGREAFF.

This clonotype showed up just a few times. The chain has TRBV5-6 and TRBJ1-2, with 10 bases identical to TRBD1. Germline lookup yields CDR1 SGHDT and CDR2 YYEEEE. The CDR3 totals 16 residues. With V trimmed by 0 bases and J by 3 bases, 5 bases remained unmatched. CDR3 loop: CASSLDRQGAYYGYTF. DNA of the CDR3: TGTGCCAGCAGCTTGGATCGACAGGGGGCTTACTATGGCTACACCTTC.

This chain connects TRBV5-1 to TRBJ1-1; maybe TRBD1 (6 bases). The germline V and J ends were trimmed by 4 bases and 1 base, with 20 bases remaining between them. CDR1 SGHRS and CDR2 YFSETQ come from the germline V gene. This CDR3 comprises 17 residues. This CDR3 reads CASSPRGWGPGNTEAFF. DNA for the CDR3: TGCGCCAGCAGCCCTCGGGGGTGGGGGCCGGGGAACACTGAAGCTTTCTTT.

The CDR3 sequence is CASRPRTGELFF. The CDR3 bases are TGTGCCAGCAGGCCTCGTACCGGGGAGCTGTTTTTT. The V and J genes are TRBV6-5 and TRBJ2-2; D not certain. The CDR3 runs to 12 residues. The V gene lost 6 bases and the J gene lost 5 bases, with 7 bases spanning the gap. Per germline, CDR1 MNHEY and CDR2 SVGAGI.

This clonotype occurred a few times. J is TRBJ2-7 and V is TRBV5-1, with a weak D call TRBD2 (5 bases). V gave up 0 bases and J gave up 7 bases, with 14 bases separating them. CDR1 is SGHRS, CDR2 YFSETQ, per germline. The CDR3 has 14 amino acids. The CDR3: CASSLVATRGEQYF. CDR3 nucleotides: TGCGCCAGCAGCTTGGTGGCTACCCGGGGAGAGCAGTACTTC.

CDR3 sequence reads: CSARAGGGAVNTEAFF. DNA of the CDR3: TGCAGTGCTAGAGCAGGCGGAGGTGCCGTGAACACTGAAGCTTTCTTT. The chain joins TRBV20-1 to TRBJ1-1, with unresolved D. This CDR3 region has 16 residues. The V end was cut by 1 base, the J end by 0 bases, with 15 bases between. Germline values: CDR1 DFQATT, CDR2 SNEGSKA (reference sequence).

This clonotype was seen a handful of times. The V gene is TRBV5-1, the J gene TRBJ2-7; D unclear. V was clipped by 3 bases and J by 7 bases, with 11 bases between them. Germline-derived CDR1 and CDR2 are SGHRS and YFSETQ. This CDR3 spans 12 amino acids. The CDR3 nucleotides are TGCGCCAGCAGCTACAACAAACAGGAGCAGTACTTC. Translating it yields CASSYNKQEQYF. The entire variable domain, with the rest obtained from reference TRBV5-1 and TRBJ2-7, is as follows: KAGVTQTPRYLIKTRGQQVTLSCSPISGHRSVSWYQQTPGQGLQFLFEYFSETQRNKGNFPGRFSGRQFSNSRSEMNVSTLELGDSALYLCASSYNKQEQYFGPGTRLTVT.

This clonotype came up a few times. This chain uses TRBV11-2 with TRBJ2-5, with D possibly TRBD1 on 5 matching bases. The germline CDR1 and CDR2 sequences are SGHAT and FQNNGV. Deletions cut 6 bases from V and 5 bases from J, with 16 bases between. This CDR3 contains 14 residues. CDR3 sequence: CASRQTRVRETQYF. The CDR3 nucleotides read TGTGCCAGCAGACAAACCAGGGTCCGGGAGACCCAGTACTTC.

A few counts support this clonotype. This chain links TRBV7-3 with TRBJ1-1; D not resolved. V dropped 1 base and J dropped 3 bases, with 6 bases sitting between them. There are 13 residues in the CDR3. The germline V gene has CDR1 SGHTA and CDR2 FQGTGA. The CDR3 DNA reads TGTGCCAGCAGCTTAATGAAGGACACTGAAGCTTTCTTT. This gives the protein CASSLMKDTEAFF.

This clonotype was counted between two and nine times. The CDR3 coding sequence is TGTGCCAGCAGCAGCCTCTATGGGGGCAAAGCCTACAATGAGCAGTTCTTC. The encoded protein is CASSSLYGGKAYNEQFF. V and J are TRBV5-6 and TRBJ2-1; D is perhaps TRBD1 (6 bases). This CDR3 region has 17 residues. Germline CDR1 reads SGHDT; CDR2 reads YYEEEE. V gave up 4 bases and J gave up 2 bases, with 19 bases separating them.

The CDR3 DNA sequence: TGTGCTATCACCACCGGGACAGGGAACGATGAGCAGTTCTTC. Translation: CAITTGTGNDEQFF. This rearrangement joins TRBV12-5 to TRBJ2-1, with 9 bases lining up with TRBD1. The V segment lost 10 bases and the J segment 8 bases; nucleotides outside the gene matches: 12. This CDR3 is 14 amino acids long. The V gene's germline CDR1 is LGHNT and CDR2 FRNRAP.

The chain joins TRBV11-3 to TRBJ2-7; TRBD2 aligns across 12 bases. CDR3 length equals 17 residues. Germline V gene lookup returns CDR1 SGHNT and CDR2 YENEEA. V dropped 2 bases and J dropped 7; count of bases not matched to a gene: 12. The CDR3, as DNA: TGTGCCAGCAGCTTAAACCTAGCGGGAGGGCCACTTTGGGAGCAGTACTTC. Translated, it gives CASSLNLAGGPLWEQYF.

This chain uses TRBV15 with TRBJ2-5, with 7 bases fitting TRBD2. This CDR3 is built from 15 residues. The germline CDR1 and CDR2 sequences are LNHNV and YYDKDF (reference sequence). V dropped 0 bases and J dropped 7; count of bases not matched to a gene: 8. CDR3 sequence reads: CATSRDRGEPTTQYF. The CDR3 nucleotides are TGTGCCACCAGCAGAGATCGGGGGGAGCCTACGACCCAGTACTTC.

J is TRBJ2-1 and V is TRBV29-1, with D unresolved. CDR3 length equals 11 residues. Germline assignment: CDR1 SQVTM and CDR2 ANQGSEA. The ends were cut back, 6 bases at V and 9 bases at J, with 12 bases in the middle. CDR3 region: CSVPGFGEQFF. The DNA for the CDR3 is TGCAGCGTGCCAGGATTCGGTGAGCAGTTCTTC.

The rearrangement uses TRBV7-9 and TRBJ1-1; a weak D match, TRBD1 (6 bases). The length of the CDR3 is 14 residues. CDR1 and CDR2 (germline): SEHNR, FQNEAQ (reference sequence). V shed 6 bases and J shed 0 bases, with 11 bases lying between them. Here the CDR3 DNA reads TGTGCCAGCAGGTCCGGGGGCATGAACACTGAAGCTTTCTTT. Translated, it gives CASRSGGMNTEAFF.

This clonotype was observed many times. The CDR3 spells CASSQASGGPLNEQFF. In nucleotides, the CDR3 is TGTGCCAGCAGCCAGGCAAGCGGGGGGCCTCTCAATGAGCAGTTCTTC. This chain links TRBV4-2 with TRBJ2-1, with TRBD2 matching 9 bases. With 3 bases clipped from V and 6 bases from J, the junction kept 9 bases outside the gene matches. The CDR3 sequence is 16 residues long. Germline V gene sequence: CDR1 LGHNA, CDR2 YNFKEQ.

In this sample, this clonotype turned up a few times. This sequence joins TRBV4-1 and TRBJ2-1; TRBD2 aligns across 9 bases. Trimming took 6 bases from V and 6 from J; bases not matched to a gene: 9. The germline gives CDR1 MGHRA, CDR2 YSYEKL. The CDR3 extends over 15 amino acids. CDR3 sequence reads: CASSPWRGGGNEQFF. CDR3 nucleotides: TGCGCCAGCAGTCCTTGGCGGGGGGGCGGCAATGAGCAGTTCTTC.

Many counts were recorded for this clonotype. The chain couples TRBV7-3 to TRBJ2-3; D is unresolved. V was pared by 5 bases and J by 2 bases, with 8 bases between. The CDR3 is 13 residues long. Germline-derived CDR1 and CDR2 are SGHTA and FQGTGA. CDR3 loop: CASSLAFTDTQYF. DNA for the CDR3: TGTGCCAGCAGCCTCGCTTTCACAGATACGCAGTATTTT.

This chain uses TRBV9 with TRBJ2-5; D possibly matches TRBD1 or TRBD2 (6 bases each). The germline V gene encodes CDR1 SGDLS and CDR2 YYNGEE. The germline V and J ends were trimmed by 4 bases and 2 bases, with 18 bases remaining between them. The CDR3 length is 16 residues. CDR3 DNA sequence: TGTGCCAGCAGCAAAGGGGGACTGTCGCTACAAGAGACCCAGTACTTC. Its translation: CASSKGGLSLQETQYF.

This rearrangement joins TRBV29-1 to TRBJ2-3; 7 positions agree with TRBD2. Germline lookup yields CDR1 SQVTM and CDR2 ANQGSEA. This CDR3 comprises 13 residues. The trim removed 7 bases at V and 7 bases at J, leaving 11 bases unmatched. CDR3 DNA sequence: TGCAGCGCCGTGGGGGGAGGGAGACATACGCAGTATTTT. Amino acid sequence: CSAVGGGRHTQYF.

This clonotype was detected a few times. The chain links TRBV4-3 to TRBJ2-1; the D is unclear. Germline V CDR1 and CDR2: LGHNA, YSLEER. Trimming removed 0 bases from V and 5 bases from J, with 8 bases in between. The CDR3 consists of 14 residues. CDR3 residues: CASSQEVGNNEQFF. The DNA for the CDR3 is TGCGCCAGCAGCCAAGAGGTAGGGAACAATGAGCAGTTCTTC.